These 26 T cell receptor beta chains share one sample of origin, sequenced in a study of blood T cell repertoires in COVID-19. The protocol was immunoSEQ multiplex PCR, while the TCRdb copy is restricted to in-frame clones and leaves out a portion. The sample lists around 140,000 clones, 70% to 80% occurring once. Sequenced input: peripheral blood. These receptors were collected from a woman older than 75 with active or convalescent COVID-19.

In this sample, this clone turned up a few times. This sequence joins TRBV20-1 and TRBJ1-1, with 7 nucleotides matching TRBD1. Germline V gene lookup returns CDR1 DFQATT and CDR2 SNEGSKA (reference sequence). This CDR3 contains 13 residues. With 3 bases clipped from V and 5 bases from J, the junction kept 6 bases outside the gene matches. This CDR3 reads CSASQGVLTEAFF. The CDR3 coding sequence is TGCAGTGCTAGTCAGGGGGTGCTGACTGAAGCTTTCTTT.

The CDR3 region is CASSQRTARLNYGYTF. The CDR3 nucleotides read TGTGCCAGCAGCCAAAGGACAGCTCGGCTTAACTATGGCTACACCTTC. The rearrangement joins TRBV11-2 to TRBJ1-2, with a weak D call TRBD1 (6 bases). The CDR3 totals 16 residues. Per the germline V gene, CDR1 is SGHAT and CDR2 is FQNNGV. V was cut by 5 bases and J by 1 base, with 17 bases left in between. The full variable domain, completed using reference TRBV11-2 and TRBJ1-2, is EAGVAQSPRYKIIEKRQSVAFWCNPISGHATLYWYQQILGQGPKLLIQFQNNGVVDDSQLPKDRFSAERLKGVDSTLKIQPAKLEDSAVYLCASSQRTARLNYGYTFGSGTRLTVV.

This chain uses TRBV6-5 with TRBJ2-7, with D tentatively TRBD1 (6 bases). Germline loops: CDR1 MNHEY, CDR2 SVGAGI. The CDR3 loop spans 14 amino acids. V lost 8 bases and J 0 bases, leaving 14 bases between the germline ends. The CDR3 sequence is CASQTGSYSYEQYF. In DNA, the CDR3 is TGTGCCAGCCAGACAGGCTCTTACTCCTACGAGCAGTACTTC.

V is TRBV5-5 and J is TRBJ2-7; tentatively, D is TRBD2 (6 bases). Per germline, CDR1 SGHKS and CDR2 YYEKEE (reference sequence). The CDR3 runs 18 residues. V gave up 5 bases and J gave up 2 bases, with 26 bases separating them. The CDR3 DNA sequence: TGTGCCAGCAGATCGGAGACAGCCCGGGACTTACACGCCTACGAGCAGTACTTC. Amino acid sequence: CASRSETARDLHAYEQYF.

The V gene is TRBV30, the J gene TRBJ2-2, with D possibly TRBD2 on 6 matching bases. CDR1 is GTSNPN, CDR2 SVGIG, per germline (reference sequence). The ends were cut back, 1 base at V and 2 bases at J, with 20 bases in the middle. The CDR3 length is 18 residues. The CDR3 loop reads CAWSALRPFGLNTGELFF. The CDR3 DNA is TGTGCCTGGAGTGCCCTTCGCCCGTTTGGACTAAACACCGGGGAGCTGTTTTTT.

The rearrangement links TRBV28 to TRBJ1-2; D is ambiguous. The CDR3 loop spans 14 amino acids. V lost 2 bases, J lost 8 bases, and 15 bases lay in between. The V gene's germline CDR1 is MDHEN and CDR2 SYDVKM. Here the CDR3 DNA reads TGTGCCAGCAGTTTAGTCGGGCGTGGCGGGGGCTACACCTTC. Translation: CASSLVGRGGGYTF.

This chain connects TRBV6-2 or TRBV6-3 to TRBJ1-1, with 9 bases identical to TRBD1. This CDR3 is built from 15 residues. With 4 bases clipped from V and 3 bases from J, the junction kept 6 bases outside the gene matches. CDR1 and CDR2 from the germline V gene are MNHEY and SVGEGT. Written as DNA, the CDR3 is TGTGCCAGCAGTTCGCCGGGACAGGGCCACACTGAAGCTTTCTTT. Translation gives CASSSPGQGHTEAFF.

As for this clone: The identical CDR3 is also encoded by other nucleotide sequences in the sample. This chain uses TRBV19 with TRBJ1-2; TRBD1 matches at 8 bases. The CDR3 has 15 amino acids. Trimming took 3 bases from V and 1 from J; bases not matched to a gene: 4. Germline V CDR1 and CDR2: LNHDA, SQIVND (reference sequence). CDR3 DNA sequence: TGTGCCAGTAGTATTGGTGGACAGGGTAACTATGGCTACACCTTC. Its protein is CASSIGGQGNYGYTF. Drawing the rest from reference TRBV19 and TRBJ1-2, the complete variable domain is DGGITQSPKYLFRKEGQNVTLSCEQNLNHDAMYWYRQDPGQGLRLIYYSQIVNDFQKGDIAEGYSVSREKKESFPLTVTSAQKNPTAFYLCASSIGGQGNYGYTFGSGTRLTVV.

The chain links TRBV5-8 to TRBJ1-4; no reliable D call. The CDR3 is 16 amino acids. Germline values: CDR1 SGHTS, CDR2 YDEGEE. V lost 4 bases, J lost 0 bases, and 13 bases lay in between. DNA for the CDR3: TGTGCCAGCAGCCTTATGTGGCGGGCAACTAATGAAAAACTGTTTTTT. Translation gives CASSLMWRATNEKLFF.

V and J are TRBV28 and TRBJ2-5; tentatively, D is TRBD2 (7 bases). Trimming removed 3 bases from V and 5 bases from J, with 16 bases in between. The CDR3 runs 15 residues. Germline loops: CDR1 MDHEN, CDR2 SYDVKM. In DNA, the CDR3 is TGTGCCAGCAGTTTGGGGAGGGGGGGCCGTGAGACCCAGTACTTC. Translating it yields CASSLGRGGRETQYF. The full variable domain, rest sourced from reference TRBV28 and TRBJ2-5, is DVKVTQSSRYLVKRTGEKVFLECVQDMDHENMFWYRQDPGLGLRLIYFSYDVKMKEKGDIPEGYSVSREKKERFSLILESASTNQTSMYLCASSLGRGGRETQYFGPGTRLLVL.

This chain uses TRBV4-1 with TRBJ1-2, with 7 bases lining up with TRBD1. Trimming took 2 bases from V and 5 from J; bases not matched to a gene: 8. CDR3 length equals 15 residues. Per germline, CDR1 MGHRA and CDR2 YSYEKL. CDR3 coding DNA: TGCGCCAGCAGCCAACCGGGACAGCCACGTTATGGCTACACCTTC. Residues: CASSQPGQPRYGYTF.

The rearrangement links TRBV3-1 (or the pseudogene TRBV3-2) to TRBJ1-2; 9 nucleotides line up with TRBD1. Per germline, CDR1 LGHDT and CDR2 YNNKEL (reference sequence). This CDR3 region has 14 residues. Germline trimming cut 0 bases from V and 6 bases from J; bases unmatched to any gene: 2. The CDR3 is CASSQEGTGNGYTF. The CDR3 DNA sequence: TGTGCCAGCAGCCAAGAAGGGACAGGGAATGGCTACACCTTC.

The V and J genes are TRBV27 and TRBJ2-2, with a weak D call TRBD2 (7 bases). Germline CDR1 and CDR2: MNHEY and SMNVEV (reference sequence). V was shortened by 1 base and J by 6 bases, with 9 bases between the two germline ends. This CDR3 has 14 amino acids. CDR3 protein: CASSLWGGPGELFF. For the CDR3, the DNA is TGTGCCAGCAGTTTATGGGGGGGCCCCGGGGAGCTGTTTTTT.

The chain couples TRBV2 to TRBJ2-1; D call uncertain. The CDR3 extends over 15 amino acids. CDR1 SNHLY and CDR2 FYNNEI come from the germline V gene. V was trimmed by 0 bases and J by 7 bases, leaving 13 bases between them. CDR3 sequence reads: CASSEALFPQNEQFF. Written as DNA, the CDR3 is TGTGCCAGCAGTGAAGCCCTCTTCCCCCAGAATGAGCAGTTCTTC.

The chain has TRBV11-1 and TRBJ2-7, with 7 positions matching TRBD2. Germline V CDR1 and CDR2: SGHAT, FQDESV (reference sequence). The CDR3 sequence is 14 residues long. V trimming: 5 bases; J trimming: 0 bases; junction bases outside the gene matches: 4. CDR3 protein: CASSHSGPSYEQYF. The CDR3 nucleotides read TGTGCCAGCAGCCATAGCGGGCCCTCCTACGAGCAGTACTTC. Combining the CDR3 with reference TRBV11-1 and TRBJ2-7 gives the whole variable domain EAEVAQSPRYKITEKSQAVAFWCDPISGHATLYWYRQILGQGPELLVQFQDESVVDDSQLPKDRFSAERLKGVDSTLKIQPAELGDSAMYLCASSHSGPSYEQYFGPGTRLTVT.

The chain has TRBV28 and TRBJ2-7, with no clear D. The germline V gene has CDR1 MDHEN and CDR2 SYDVKM. Trimming cost V 1 base and J 6 bases, with 4 bases left between them. The CDR3 covers 11 residues. CDR3 nucleotide sequence: TGTGCCAGCAGTTTATCGTTCGAGCAGTACTTC. Its translation is CASSLSFEQYF. Full variable domain (outside the CDR3, taken from reference TRBV28 and TRBJ2-7): DVKVTQSSRYLVKRTGEKVFLECVQDMDHENMFWYRQDPGLGLRLIYFSYDVKMKEKGDIPEGYSVSREKKERFSLILESASTNQTSMYLCASSLSFEQYFGPGTRLTVT.

In this sample, this clone turned up once. The V call is TRBV5-6, the J call TRBJ2-3, with 7 bases fitting TRBD1. V lost 4 bases, J lost 3 bases, and 11 bases stayed unmatched. CDR3 length equals 16 residues. Germline V gene data show CDR1 as SGHDT and CDR2 as YYEEEE. As DNA, the CDR3 is TGTGCCAGCAGCCGCCCCCAGGACAGGTTAACAGATACGCAGTATTTT. Translating it yields CASSRPQDRLTDTQYF.

CDR3 nucleotide sequence: TGTGCCATCAGTGACGGACTAGCGGGGACAGATACGCAGTATTTT. This translates into CAISDGLAGTDTQYF. The V and J genes are TRBV10-3 and TRBJ2-3; 12 nucleotides line up with TRBD2. The CDR3 covers 15 residues. J lost 3 bases, V lost 3 bases, and 1 base had no gene match. CDR1 and CDR2 from the germline V gene are ENHRY and SYGVKD.

The chain couples TRBV7-2 to TRBJ2-5, with D perhaps TRBD2 (7 bases). There are 14 residues in the CDR3. The germline CDR1 and CDR2 sequences are SGHTA and FQGNSA. V dropped 1 base and J dropped 5 bases, with 11 bases sitting between them. As DNA, the CDR3 is TGTGCCAGCAGCTTAGGGGGGGGCGGTGAGACCCAGTACTTC. The encoded protein is CASSLGGGGETQYF.

The rearrangement uses TRBV4-3 and TRBJ2-7; 13 bases align to TRBD2. Germline lookup yields CDR1 LGHNA and CDR2 YSLEER. With 1 base clipped from V and 7 bases from J, the junction kept 10 bases outside the gene matches. There are 17 residues in the CDR3. The CDR3 region is CASSQAGTSGASGEQYF. The CDR3 DNA is TGCGCCAGCAGCCAAGCCGGGACTAGCGGGGCTTCGGGAGAGCAGTACTTC.

Comment on this clone: This same CDR3 is encoded by further DNA sequences in the sample. The chain uses TRBV5-4 and TRBJ1-2; 7 positions match TRBD1. CDR1 and CDR2 from the germline V gene are SGHNT and YYREEE (reference sequence). The CDR3 length is 13 residues. V lost 0 bases, J lost 4 bases, and 0 bases stayed unmatched. The CDR3 DNA reads TGTGCCAGCAGCTTGGACAGGGGCTATGGCTACACCTTC. Residues: CASSLDRGYGYTF.

This chain connects TRBV18 to TRBJ1-5, with D perhaps TRBD1 (6 bases). Germline values: CDR1 KGHSH, CDR2 LQKENI. This CDR3 comprises 15 residues. V was clipped by 3 bases and J by 6 bases, with 15 bases between them. The CDR3: CASSPETGPGQPQHF. DNA of the CDR3: TGTGCCAGCTCACCCGAGACAGGCCCGGGTCAGCCCCAGCATTTT.

J is TRBJ2-5 and V is TRBV5-1; TRBD1 is a possible D gene (6 bases). CDR3 length: 14 amino acids. Germline CDR1 reads SGHRS; CDR2 reads YFSETQ. The ends were cut back, 4 bases at V and 3 bases at J, with 13 bases in the middle. The CDR3 protein is CASSTTGPKETQYF. For the CDR3, the DNA is TGCGCCAGCAGCACCACAGGGCCCAAAGAGACCCAGTACTTC.

This rearrangement joins TRBV6-5 to TRBJ2-1; D might be TRBD2 (6 bases). Germline CDR1 is MNHEY and CDR2 is SVGAGI. Deletions cut 6 bases from V and 6 bases from J, with 12 bases between. CDR3 length: 13 residues. The CDR3 protein is CASRSSGSNEQFF. The CDR3 DNA reads TGTGCCAGCAGGAGTAGCGGATCCAATGAGCAGTTCTTC.

This chain links TRBV2 with TRBJ1-1; a possible D gene is TRBD1 (6 bases). The CDR3 consists of 13 residues. The V gene's germline CDR1 is SNHLY and CDR2 FYNNEI. Trimming cost V 4 bases and J 3 bases, with 9 bases left between them. CDR3: CASSVQGYTEAFF. The CDR3 region has the DNA TGTGCCAGCAGTGTCCAGGGGTACACTGAAGCTTTCTTT.

V gene TRBV28 combines with J gene TRBJ2-3; 8 bases line up with TRBD1. Trimming removed 3 bases from V and 5 bases from J; junction bases left unmatched: 7. This CDR3 contains 15 residues. Germline V gene sequence: CDR1 MDHEN, CDR2 SYDVKM. The CDR3 protein is CASSLETGAGDTQYF. The CDR3 bases are TGTGCCAGCAGTTTGGAGACAGGGGCCGGAGATACGCAGTATTTT.